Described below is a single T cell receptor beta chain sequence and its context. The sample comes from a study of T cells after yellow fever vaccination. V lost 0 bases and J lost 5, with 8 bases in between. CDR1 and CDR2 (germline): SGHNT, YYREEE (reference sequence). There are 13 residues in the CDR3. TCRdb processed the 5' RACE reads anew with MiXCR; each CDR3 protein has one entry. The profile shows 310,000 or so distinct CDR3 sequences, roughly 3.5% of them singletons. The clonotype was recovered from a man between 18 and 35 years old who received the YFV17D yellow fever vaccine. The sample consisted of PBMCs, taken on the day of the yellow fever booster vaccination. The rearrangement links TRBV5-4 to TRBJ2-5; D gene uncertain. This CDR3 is CASSLAATETQYF. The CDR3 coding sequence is TGTGCCAGCAGCTTGGCGGCAACGGAGACCCAGTACTTC.